Listed below are T cell receptor beta chains from one sample, sequenced in a study of CXCR3-negative and CXCR3-positive naive CD8 T cells. Reprocessing the 5' RACE reads, TCRdb reports a single entry for every CDR3 protein and omits DNA. This sample's table reports 150,000 or so distinct CDR3 sequences. Material: naive CXCR3+ CD8+ T cells from blood. All receptors derive from a human donor in good health. Some clones in this sample may be carry-over from other donors' samples. Each CDR3 is given with its conserved first and last residue.

V	J	CDR3
TRBV5-1	TRBJ1-1	CASSYVFMGTEAFF
TRBV7-9	TRBJ2-1	CASSLSAREEQFF
TRBV9	TRBJ2-1	CASSERGRALYNEQFF
TRBV7-9	TRBJ1-1	CASSHGEPERNTEAFF
TRBV29-1	TRBJ1-2	CSVSGTGDYGYTF
TRBV12-3/TRBV12-4	TRBJ2-1	CASRGTGSLYNEQFF
TRBV7-9	TRBJ2-3	CASSHGPTDTQYF
TRBV19	TRBJ2-1	CASSMDGSSYNEQFF
TRBV7-2	TRBJ2-4	CASRLMGGTGKIIQYF
TRBV28	TRBJ2-2	CASSTPVAGREAGELFF
TRBV29-1	TRBJ2-1	CSVRLAGDNEQFF
TRBV7-9	TRBJ2-3	CASSLAPSPDTQYF
TRBV20-1	TRBJ2-1	CSARESDYNEQFF
TRBV28	TRBJ2-5	CATYWVGETQYF
TRBV7-9	TRBJ1-2	CASSIPGTLNYGYTF
TRBV29-1	TRBJ2-3	CSVYRSGGATDTQYF
TRBV2	TRBJ2-3	CASRPKLAGSTDTQYF
TRBV4-1	TRBJ2-1	CASSLTSGRASSYNEQFF
TRBV15	TRBJ2-5	CATSRGVSGLETQYF
TRBV14	TRBJ1-1	CASSQFPGTGENTEAFF
TRBV20-1	TRBJ2-1	CSASATSGGVNEQFF
TRBV28	TRBJ2-3	CASSGTGFSTDTQYF
TRBV13	TRBJ2-7	CASSLGRAYEQYF
TRBV7-9	TRBJ2-1	CASSSFPRLAAYNEQFF
TRBV4-2	TRBJ2-5	CASRPGAEETQYF
TRBV29-1	TRBJ1-2	CSAIQGLYGYTF
TRBV28	TRBJ1-6	CASSLSSERANSPLHF
TRBV29-1	TRBJ2-7	CSVEDNSYEQYF
TRBV29-1	TRBJ2-2	CSVEEANTGELFF
TRBV12-3/TRBV12-4	TRBJ2-1	CASSSPAAPSYNEQFF
TRBV10-3	TRBJ2-1	CAISDLRPPLSGEQFF
TRBV27	TRBJ2-7	CASSLQGPYEQYF
TRBV20-1	TRBJ2-1	CSAREVTYNEQFF
TRBV7-9	TRBJ1-1	CASSASSLNTEAFF
TRBV28	TRBJ2-7	CASRRNLGAKNEQYF
TRBV29-1	TRBJ2-1	CSVVVTDYNEQFF
TRBV12-3/TRBV12-4	TRBJ1-1	CASSEDPGQEAFF
TRBV6-5	TRBJ1-2	CASSYSFGTGLGYTF
TRBV6-1	TRBJ2-3	CASSPWTGWGPDTQYF
TRBV11-2	TRBJ2-7	CAGSSTSGSYEQYF
TRBV10-3	TRBJ2-1	CAIGLGLLNEQFF
TRBV12-5	TRBJ2-2	CASGTGQPNTGELFF
TRBV5-1	TRBJ2-7	CASSLTPGGLDYEQYF
TRBV7-8	TRBJ2-3	CASSPRRGTDTQYF
TRBV18	TRBJ1-1	CASSPPGGLEAFF
TRBV29-1	TRBJ2-5	CSVEEAGNLGETQYF